Listed here are 18 T cell receptor beta chains from one sample, sequenced in a study of control samples from healthy donors and cancer patients. Produced via immunoSEQ multiplex PCR; TCRdb's table is partial and in-frame only. The sample lists 100,000 or so clones; about four fifths were seen once. Sequencing was done on a sample of blood. Source of these receptors: a woman aged 45-65 years in good health.

The chain joins TRBV5-4 to TRBJ1-2; D remains unclear. Germline loops: CDR1 SGHNT, CDR2 YYREEE (reference sequence). V gave up 2 bases and J gave up 0 bases, with 5 bases separating them. This CDR3 region has 13 residues. CDR3: CASSFEPNYGYTF. The DNA for the CDR3 is TGTGCCAGCAGCTTTGAGCCTAACTATGGCTACACCTTC.

The CDR3 nucleotides are TGTGCCACCTCCCCCCAGACTAGCGGACAAGAGACCCAGTACTTC. It is translated as CATSPQTSGQETQYF. This chain connects TRBV2 to TRBJ2-5; 9 bases agree with TRBD2. V was clipped by 10 bases and J by 2 bases; unmatched bases: 11. There are 15 residues in the CDR3. CDR1 and CDR2 (germline): SNHLY, FYNNEI.

V is TRBV27 and J is TRBJ2-7, with 7 bases matching TRBD1. V lost 3 bases, J lost 0 bases, and 2 bases stayed unmatched. Germline V gives CDR1 MNHEY, CDR2 SMNVEV (reference sequence). The CDR3 runs to 14 residues. The CDR3 region has the DNA TGTGCCAGCAGTTTCCAGGGGGTCTCCTACGAGCAGTACTTC. Its translation: CASSFQGVSYEQYF.

The chain employs TRBV19 and TRBJ1-2; D is unresolved. Germline assignment: CDR1 LNHDA and CDR2 SQIVND (reference sequence). V was trimmed by 0 bases and J by 4 bases, leaving 6 bases between them. The length of the CDR3 is 13 residues. CDR3 region: CASSIEAGYGYTF. The CDR3, as DNA: TGTGCCAGTAGTATAGAGGCGGGCTATGGCTACACCTTC.

The gene calls are TRBV6-2 or TRBV6-3 and TRBJ2-3; D remains unclear. This CDR3 spans 12 amino acids. CDR1 and CDR2 from the germline V gene are MNHEY and SVGEGT. Trimming took off 2 bases at V and 5 bases at J, with 5 bases between the two ends. The CDR3 loop is CASSYKRDTQYF. CDR3 sequence (DNA): TGTGCCAGCAGTTACAAGCGAGATACGCAGTATTTT.

The rearrangement uses TRBV7-8 and TRBJ1-1; 7 bases map to TRBD1. After removal of 4 bases from V and 0 bases from J, the junction contained 5 bases not matched to a gene. The length of the CDR3 is 15 residues. Germline loops: CDR1 SGHVS, CDR2 FQNEAQ. CDR3 region: CASSSLTGLNTEAFF. The CDR3 nucleotides are TGTGCCAGCAGCTCGTTGACAGGGTTGAACACTGAAGCTTTCTTT.

In its sample, this clone was seen many times. This sequence joins TRBV3-1 (or the pseudogene TRBV3-2) and TRBJ2-1; TRBD2 aligns across 7 bases. With V trimmed by 0 bases and J by 4 bases, 6 bases remained unmatched. The germline V gene has CDR1 LGHDT and CDR2 YNNKEL (reference sequence). The CDR3 runs 16 residues. CDR3 nucleotide sequence: TGTGCCAGCAGCCAAGATACGACTAGCCGTTACAATGAGCAGTTCTTC. Translation: CASSQDTTSRYNEQFF.

CDR3 sequence (DNA): TGTGCCAGCAGTCCACTCTCGGGGTCTAATAATGAAAAACTGTTTTTT. Its protein is CASSPLSGSNNEKLFF. V and J are TRBV28 and TRBJ1-4; D gene uncertain. Germline V lookup: CDR1 MDHEN, CDR2 SYDVKM. This CDR3 comprises 16 residues. V was shortened by 5 bases and J by 4 bases, with 17 bases between the two germline ends.

J is TRBJ1-1 and V is TRBV6-2 or TRBV6-3; 10 bases line up with TRBD1. This CDR3 is built from 14 residues. Germline CDR1 is MNHEY and CDR2 is SVGEGT. V trimming: 5 bases; J trimming: 3 bases; junction bases outside the gene matches: 3. The chain's CDR3 is CASSDRGHYTEAFF. Written as DNA, the CDR3 is TGTGCCAGCAGTGACAGGGGGCATTACACTGAAGCTTTCTTT.

The chain is built from TRBV5-6 and TRBJ1-1, with a weak D call TRBD1 (5 bases). The CDR3 is 16 residues long. CDR1 and CDR2 from the germline V gene are SGHDT and YYEEEE. The V gene lost 4 bases and the J gene lost 1 base, with 17 bases spanning the gap. The CDR3 DNA sequence: TGTGCCAGCAGCCAGGGAGCCCTCCGATCGAACACTGAAGCTTTCTTT. It translates to CASSQGALRSNTEAFF. Using reference TRBV5-6 and TRBJ1-1 for the parts outside the CDR3, the full variable domain is DAGVTQSPTHLIKTRGQQVTLRCSPKSGHDTVSWYQQALGQGPQFIFQYYEEEERQRGNFPDRFSGHQFPNYSSELNVNALLLGDSALYLCASSQGALRSNTEAFFGQGTRLTVV.

V gene TRBV10-3 combines with J gene TRBJ2-1; 10 bases are shared with TRBD1. Trimming at V came to 0 bases and at J to 8 bases, leaving 7 bases not matched to a gene. The germline CDR1 and CDR2 sequences are ENHRY and SYGVKD. This CDR3 comprises 16 residues. The CDR3 DNA is TGTGCCATCAGTGAGTCCGACAGGGGGCTGGGAGATGAGCAGTTCTTC. Translating gives CAISESDRGLGDEQFF.

The chain is built from TRBV7-9 and TRBJ2-5; 8 bases map to TRBD1. Germline V gene sequence: CDR1 SEHNR, CDR2 FQNEAQ (reference sequence). This CDR3 spans 16 amino acids. Trimming took 3 bases from V and 5 from J; bases not matched to a gene: 11. CDR3: CASSFGRQGARETQYF. The DNA of the CDR3 is TGTGCCAGCAGCTTCGGGCGGCAGGGGGCGCGGGAGACCCAGTACTTC.

The chain links TRBV30 to TRBJ2-1; the match to TRBD2 covers 12 bases. The V segment lost 8 bases and the J segment 7 bases; nucleotides outside the gene matches: 12. Per the germline V gene, CDR1 is GTSNPN and CDR2 is SVGIG (reference sequence). The CDR3 covers 15 residues. The CDR3 DNA follows: TGTGCCGCCACCGGGACTAGCGGGTTAGTGAATGAGCAGTTCTTC. Amino acids: CAATGTSGLVNEQFF.

The chain is built from TRBV5-1 and TRBJ1-1; D is uncertain. Trimming left V 4 bases short and J 5 bases short, with 12 bases between. This CDR3 has 13 residues. CDR1 and CDR2 from the germline V gene are SGHRS and YFSETQ. In DNA form, the CDR3 reads TGCGCCAGCAGCGAGGGTTTCGGGACTGAAGCTTTCTTT. It is translated as CASSEGFGTEAFF.

This clone was seen a single time. V is TRBV15 and J is TRBJ2-1; 11 bases agree with TRBD1. V shed 5 bases, J shed 6 bases, and the junction held 3 bases outside the gene matches. Germline V gives CDR1 LNHNV, CDR2 YYDKDF (reference sequence). The CDR3 contains 14 residues. This CDR3 is CATSGTGGGNEQFF. In DNA, the CDR3 is TGTGCCACCAGCGGGACAGGGGGAGGCAATGAGCAGTTCTTC.

The rearrangement links TRBV3-1 (or the pseudogene TRBV3-2) to TRBJ2-2; D not resolved. Germline CDR1 is LGHDT and CDR2 is YNNKEL (reference sequence). This CDR3 has 18 residues. V was clipped by 0 bases and J by 6 bases, with 20 bases between them. Here the CDR3 reads CASSQEVRPQRPPGELFF. CDR3 DNA sequence: TGTGCCAGCAGCCAAGAGGTTAGACCCCAACGGCCCCCCGGGGAGCTGTTTTTT.

This chain connects TRBV4-2 to TRBJ2-1, with D maybe TRBD2 (5 bases). From germline, CDR1 is LGHNA and CDR2 YNFKEQ. This CDR3 is built from 13 residues. Trimming took off 3 bases at V and 7 bases at J, with 10 bases between the two ends. The CDR3 loop is CASSHVANNEQFF. The CDR3 DNA follows: TGTGCCAGCAGCCACGTAGCGAATAATGAGCAGTTCTTC.

The chain has TRBV20-1 and TRBJ2-5, with D unclear. This CDR3 has 13 amino acids. Trimming left V 3 bases short and J 5 bases short, with 13 bases between. From germline, CDR1 is DFQATT and CDR2 SNEGSKA (reference sequence). This chain's CDR3 is CSASISVGETQYF. The CDR3 bases are TGCAGTGCTAGTATATCCGTGGGGGAGACCCAGTACTTC.